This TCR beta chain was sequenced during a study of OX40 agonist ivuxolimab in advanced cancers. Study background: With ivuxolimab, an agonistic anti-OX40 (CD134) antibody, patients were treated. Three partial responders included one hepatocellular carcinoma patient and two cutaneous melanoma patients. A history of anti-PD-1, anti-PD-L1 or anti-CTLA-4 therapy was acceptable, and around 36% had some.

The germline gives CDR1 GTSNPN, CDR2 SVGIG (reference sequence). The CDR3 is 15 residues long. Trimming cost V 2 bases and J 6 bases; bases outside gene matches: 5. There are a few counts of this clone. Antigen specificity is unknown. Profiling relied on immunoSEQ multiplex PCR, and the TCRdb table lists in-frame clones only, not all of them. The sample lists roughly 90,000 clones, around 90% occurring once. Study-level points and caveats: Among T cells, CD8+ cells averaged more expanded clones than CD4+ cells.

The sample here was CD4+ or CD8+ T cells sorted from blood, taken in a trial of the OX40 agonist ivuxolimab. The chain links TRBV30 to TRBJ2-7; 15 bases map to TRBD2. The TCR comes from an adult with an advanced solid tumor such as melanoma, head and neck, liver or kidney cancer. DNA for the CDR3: TGTGCCTGGAGTCTCGGACTAGCGGGAGGGGGCGAGCAGTACTTC. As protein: CAWSLGLAGGGEQYF.